This entry lists 17 T cell receptor beta chains sequenced from one sample in a study of T cell repertoires in cytomegalovirus infection (dated by TCRdb to between 2018 and 2021). The listed sequencing device is Illumina HiSeq 1500. Clones were called with MiXCR by TCRdb after fastp trimmed the public reads at Q25, and only in-frame beta chains were retained. Rows are unified per CDR3 protein, each entry keeping the most common DNA and genes. A total of some 350,000 distinct CDR3 sequences appear in this sample, about 35% of them only once. Clones ranked in the top ten supply around an eighth of the sample. Per the publication, the treatment or condition label means: in vitro stimulation with specific CMV peptide epitopes to enrich CMV-specific T cells. These receptors have no known antigen. The sequencing used cultured PBMCs, collected from culture after CMV antigen stimulation. Receptor source: a human donor in good health (CMV status not recorded). Some clones in this sample may be carry-over from other donors' samples.

The chain has TRBV6-6 and TRBJ2-3; 7 nucleotides line up with TRBD2. The J segment lost 3 bases and the V segment lost 0 bases, leaving 3 bases of the junction unmatched. CDR1 and CDR2 (germline): MNHNY, SVGAGI (reference sequence). The CDR3 covers 15 residues. CDR3 in DNA: TGTGCCAGCAGTTACTCTGAAGCGGGAACAGATACGCAGTATTTT. This translates into CASSYSEAGTDTQYF.

J is TRBJ1-5 and V is TRBV19; 8 nucleotides agree with TRBD1. Trimming took 8 bases from V and 3 from J; bases not matched to a gene: 3. Germline loops: CDR1 LNHDA, CDR2 SQIVND (reference sequence). The CDR3 runs to 13 residues. CDR3 sequence: CASGQGYNQPQHF. The CDR3 coding sequence is TGTGCCAGTGGACAGGGCTACAATCAGCCCCAGCATTTT.

This clonotype was observed many times. The chain joins TRBV12-5 to TRBJ1-6; D unclear. V was clipped by 6 bases and J by 4 bases, with 13 bases between them. This CDR3 spans 15 amino acids. CDR1 and CDR2 (germline): LGHNT, FRNRAP. The CDR3 here is CASGKTEIYNSPLHF. In DNA, the CDR3 is TGTGCTAGTGGGAAAACAGAGATTTATAATTCACCCCTCCACTTT.

CDR3 coding DNA: TGTGCCACCAGTGAGCGGACAGGGCCCTACAATGAGCAGTTCTTC. Protein product: CATSERTGPYNEQFF. The chain employs TRBV24-1 and TRBJ2-1; TRBD1 matches 8 bases. Germline CDR1 KGHDR, CDR2 SFDVKD. V was pared by 4 bases and J by 2 bases, with 3 bases of the junction left unmatched. There are 15 residues in the CDR3.

Only a few counts were recorded for this clonotype. J is TRBJ2-7 and V is TRBV6-5, with D possibly being TRBD2 (5 bases). Looked up from germline, CDR1 is MNHEY and CDR2 is SVGAGI. V gave up 0 bases and J gave up 0 bases, with 9 bases separating them. This CDR3 comprises 15 residues. The CDR3 nucleotides are TGTGCCAGCAGTTACTCTCGGGGTAACTCCTACGAGCAGTACTTC. Amino acids: CASSYSRGNSYEQYF.

The V call is TRBV7-2, the J call TRBJ2-3; 9 positions match TRBD2. CDR1 and CDR2 (germline): SGHTA, FQGNSA. The CDR3 contains 16 residues. The junction had 4 bases not matched to a gene; V was cut back by 1 base and J by 2 bases. CDR3 bases: TGTGCCAGCAGCTTAGTAGGGACTAGCCTCACAGATACGCAGTATTTT. Amino acid sequence: CASSLVGTSLTDTQYF.

With respect to this clonotype: Mismatch with germline at one junction end may stem from a read error. V is TRBV7-2 and J is TRBJ1-6, with TRBD1 identical over 7 bases. Germline V gene data show CDR1 as SGHTA and CDR2 as FQGNSA. CDR3 length: 16 amino acids. CDR3 region: CASSLDPLTGRSPLHF. The CDR3 region has the DNA TGTGCCAGCAGTTTAGATCCCTTGACAGGGAGATCACCCCTCCACTTT.

The V gene is TRBV12-3 or TRBV12-4, the J gene TRBJ2-7; TRBD2 matches 7 bases. V dropped 5 bases and J dropped 6; count of bases not matched to a gene: 10. This CDR3 has 14 residues. In DNA, the CDR3 is TGTGCCAGCAGTCTACCGGGACTACAACGCGAGCAGTACTTC. It yields the protein CASSLPGLQREQYF.

The sample holds many counts of this clonotype. The genes are TRBV7-2 and TRBJ2-5; D is possibly TRBD2 (6 bases). This CDR3 is 14 amino acids long. The V gene lost 5 bases and the J gene lost 2 bases, with 12 bases spanning the gap. CDR1 SGHTA and CDR2 FQGNSA come from the germline V gene. The DNA of the CDR3 is TGTGCCAGCAGCCTGGGACTGGAACAAGAGACCCAGTACTTC. Protein sequence: CASSLGLEQETQYF. The complete variable domain, with remaining parts taken from reference TRBV7-2 and TRBJ2-5, reads GAGVSQSPSNKVTEKGKDVELRCDPISGHTALYWYRQSLGQGLEFLIYFQGNSAPDKSGLPSDRFSAERTGGSVSTLTIQRTQQEDSAVYLCASSLGLEQETQYFGPGTRLLVL.

This clonotype has ten or more counts. The chain employs TRBV7-2 and TRBJ2-4; no firm D call. Germline CDR1 reads SGHTA; CDR2 reads FQGNSA. The CDR3 spans 17 residues. V lost 5 bases to trimming and J lost 0 bases, with 17 bases between them. DNA of the CDR3: TGTGCCAGCAGCCGGACCCCGGAAATACTAGCCAAAAACATTCAGTACTTC. Translation: CASSRTPEILAKNIQYF.

The CDR3 coding sequence is TGTGCCAGCAGCCATGACAGGATCAACACCGGGGAGCTGTTTTTT. Its translation: CASSHDRINTGELFF. This chain uses TRBV4-2 with TRBJ2-2; the D gene is possibly TRBD1 (6 bases). The CDR3 loop spans 15 amino acids. The germline V gene has CDR1 LGHNA and CDR2 YNFKEQ. V was cut by 3 bases and J by 2 bases, with 10 bases left in between.

V usage is TRBV28 and J usage is TRBJ2-5, with 8 bases aligning to TRBD2. CDR3 length: 15 residues. V dropped 6 bases and J dropped 2; count of bases not matched to a gene: 8. Germline V gives CDR1 MDHEN, CDR2 SYDVKM. The CDR3: CASSGSGTRQETQYF. As DNA, the CDR3 is TGTGCCAGCAGCGGCTCCGGGACTAGGCAAGAGACCCAGTACTTC.

This clonotype has a handful of counts. The chain carries TRBV2 and TRBJ2-7; the D gene is possibly TRBD2 (5 bases). The V and J ends lost 4 bases and 0 bases respectively, with 13 bases between them. The CDR3 consists of 15 residues. Germline assignment: CDR1 SNHLY and CDR2 FYNNEI. DNA of the CDR3: TGTGCCAGCAGTGGCCCTAGCCTCAGCTCCTACGAGCAGTACTTC. Its translation: CASSGPSLSSYEQYF.

The gene calls are TRBV24-1 and TRBJ2-3; perhaps D is TRBD1 or TRBD2 (7 bases each). With 3 bases removed from V and 5 bases from J, the gap between germline ends came to 14 bases. The CDR3 has 15 residues. CDR1 and CDR2 from the germline V gene are KGHDR and SFDVKD. The CDR3 here is CATSDNGRGGDTQYF. The CDR3 DNA is TGTGCCACCAGTGATAATGGCAGGGGGGGAGATACGCAGTATTTT.

The sample holds a few counts of this clonotype. This chain uses TRBV12-3 or TRBV12-4 with TRBJ2-5, with 9 bases that match TRBD1. The J segment lost 7 bases and the V segment lost 5 bases, leaving 11 bases of the junction unmatched. The CDR3 has 15 residues. Written as DNA, the CDR3 is TGTGCCAGCAGTATCGGACAGGGGCCGATTGTGACCCAGTACTTC. Translation gives CASSIGQGPIVTQYF.

This sequence joins TRBV6-1 and TRBJ1-2; D gene unclear. The CDR3 spans 13 residues. Germline V lookup: CDR1 MNHNS, CDR2 SASEGT. The V gene lost 5 bases and the J gene lost 3 bases, with 10 bases spanning the gap. The CDR3, as DNA: TGTGCCAGCAGTTATAGAGGGTACTATGGCTACACCTTC. This translates into CASSYRGYYGYTF.

This clonotype showed up many times. The J gene is TRBJ2-1, the V gene TRBV7-2, with 9 bases aligning to TRBD2. The length of the CDR3 is 15 residues. The germline V gene has CDR1 SGHTA and CDR2 FQGNSA. V gave up 6 bases and J gave up 6 bases; unmatched junction bases: 9. Here the CDR3 DNA reads TGTGCCAGCAGGTCCGGGACTAGCCCTATCAATGAGCAGTTCTTC. This sequence encodes CASRSGTSPINEQFF.